This TCR beta chain was found in a study of neoadjuvant anti-PD-1 for oral cavity cancer. Whole-study context: Around day 43, patients without progression received a fourth nivolumab dose before surgery.

V lost 5 bases and J 4 bases, leaving 18 bases between the germline ends. Per the germline V gene, CDR1 is SEHNR and CDR2 is FQNEAQ (reference sequence). The CDR3 extends over 15 amino acids. Sequenced by immunoSEQ multiplex PCR; TCRdb stores in-frame clones only, minus some. The sample consists of about 14,000 clones, about 61% of them appearing once. Comments on this clone: Its antigen is still unknown.

Findings and caveats of the study: Treg/Th17 ratio rose with pretreatment blood and fell with post-treatment tumor TCRbeta clonality.

The receptor was isolated from a person aged 40 to 85 with oral cavity squamous cell carcinoma. V gene TRBV7-9 combines with J gene TRBJ2-7, with TRBD2 as a possible D gene (5 bases). The specimen was PBMCs, collected before nivolumab (anti-PD-1) treatment. The CDR3 protein is CASSPAGNKVYEQYF. The CDR3 region has the DNA TGTGCCAGCAGCCCCGCCGGGAACAAGGTATACGAGCAGTACTTC.